One and the same sample provided the 4 T cell receptor beta chains below, sequenced in a study of CD8+CD57+ T cells in acquired aplastic anemia. The template for TCR beta VDJ and CDR3 sequence profiling was genomic DNA. TCRdb reprocessed the reads with MiXCR, giving one entry per CDR3 protein. The profile shows 150,000 to 200,000 distinct CDR3 sequences, roughly 50% of them singletons. CD8+CD57+ cell expansion had been shown by flow cytometry in patients chosen for sequencing. The sample comprised sorted CD4+, CD8+, or CD8+CD57+ T cells (not recorded which) from PBMCs. The receptors were gathered from a human donor with aplastic anemia.

This clonotype occurred many times. This sequence joins TRBV7-9 and TRBJ1-4; no clear D gene. This CDR3 has 15 amino acids. The V and J ends lost 1 base and 4 bases respectively, with 10 bases between them. CDR1 is SEHNR and CDR2 is FQNEAQ in the germline V gene (reference sequence). CDR3: CASSLGGWSNEKLFF. CDR3 in DNA: TGTGCCAGCAGCTTAGGCGGTTGGAGTAATGAAAAACTGTTTTTT.

Comments on this clonotype: The CDR3 does not close with the conserved phenylalanine or tryptophan, likely indicating a read error. The limits of the CDR3 on the DNA are not certain, so only TCRdb's listed CDR3 is given. The rearrangement joins TRBV25-1 to TRBJ1-4. Ends included, the CDR3 has 17 residues. CDR1 and CDR2 from the germline V gene are MGHDK and SYGVNS. This CDR3 reads CASSESRGGVRREKLFL.

In its sample, this clonotype was seen once. The gene calls are TRBV7-6 and TRBJ2-3; D not certain. V dropped 11 bases and J dropped 4 bases, with 22 bases sitting between them. CDR1 is SGHVS and CDR2 is FNYEAQ in the germline V gene. The CDR3 is 15 amino acids. The CDR3 is CAGRRKGQKADTQYF. CDR3 coding DNA: TGTGCCGGGCGGCGAAAAGGGCAGAAGGCAGATACGCAGTATTTT.

This sequence joins TRBV7-2 and TRBJ1-2, with TRBD1 matching 8 bases. CDR3 size: 14 residues. Per germline, CDR1 SGHTA and CDR2 FQGNSA. V shed 3 bases, J shed 4 bases, and the junction held 4 bases outside the gene matches. In nucleotides, the CDR3 is TGTGCCAGCAGCTTGGACAGGGCGGCCTATGGCTACACCTTC. Its translation is CASSLDRAAYGYTF.